The rows below give T cell receptor beta chains drawn from one sample of a study of cytomegalovirus exposure and HLA in healthy donors. Profiled with immunoSEQ multiplex PCR; TCRdb holds only in-frame clones, not every one. The table has about 120,000 clones, 77% seen once. Input material: PBMCs. The receptor set was obtained from a young man in good health and CMV-seropositive. CDR3s include the opening cysteine and the closing phenylalanine or tryptophan. Expanded clones are given a class, and other clones once, few, many or no size at all.

>.|TRBV6-5
CASSLRGFKETQYF
>.|TRBV27
CASSPYWHPGQGGSETQYF
>.|TRBV21-1
CASSTRQGLEGTEAFF
>few|TRBV29-1
CSVYPRGSNTEAFF
>.|TRBV5-5
CASSLAENLQDSYGYTF
>.|TRBV15
CATKLAGGRTDTQYF
>.|TRBV19
CASSLPVGGEKLFF
>few|TRBV5-1
CASTTTSGSPETQYF
>.|TRBV5-1
CASSSAHYQGTYEQYF
>.|TRBV5-1
CASSLQPSGSSYNEQFF
>.|TRBV5-1
CASSTFMGGNEETQYF
>.|TRBV18
CASSLPGHHRYNEQFF
>.|TRBV5-1
CASSLGTDNEQFF
>.|TRBV7-8
CASSSPGQFYEQYF
>.|TRBV4-2
CASSQDLSQGGYQPQHF
>.|TRBV5-4
CASSQKTGNPETQYF
>.|TRBV7-2
CASSTYVTDTQYF
>.|TRBV7-2
CASSGDRGWNTEAFF
>few|TRBV6-5
CASSYSISSYPGELFF
>.|TRBV28
CASSRDRNQPQHF
>.|TRBV28
CASSLGGLAGEGEQYF
>.|TRBV5-4
CASSPGTVSFYEQYF
>.|TRBV28
CASSSLVTGGYSPLHF
>few|TRBV10-2
CASQISTHSGNTIYF
>.|TRBV10-3
CAISDARTITRDEQYF
>few|TRBV7-2
CASTLTSGHEQFF
>.|TRBV9
CASSRDRAHNEQFF
>once|TRBV5-1
CASSLGTDSSYEQYF
>.|TRBV27
CASRLGQGLFMNTEAFF
>few|TRBV4-1
CASSPNTSPYEQYF
>.|TRBV5-1
CASSLTGVGYGYTF
>.|TRBV11-2
CASSSRTGGYEQYF
>few|TRBV18
CATITLGGQGPDTQYF
>once|TRBV7-9
CASSLREKLFF
>few|TRBV15
CATSRGRIGSSFRDGEQYF
>.|TRBV5-1
CASSLAGNTGELFF